Described below is a single T cell receptor beta chain sequence and its context. Its specificity is unknown. The data are from a study of cytomegalovirus exposure and HLA in healthy donors. The PCR used 60 Vbeta and 13 Jbeta primers. Data came from immunoSEQ multiplex PCR; TCRdb stores just in-frame clones and leaves some out. The table lists approximately 170,000 clones, roughly three quarters of them singletons, with 4.7% in the top ten. Whole-study results and caveats: Presence/absence analyses treated sequencing depth as roughly uniform across donors. Within a later analysis, the majority of CMV-associated TCR beta chains appeared HLA-restricted. The investigators catalogued 150 to 200 TCR beta chains as cytomegalovirus-associated.

This clonotype originated in a man in his late teens or twenties in good health and CMV-seropositive. The sequencing input was PBMCs.

CDR3 in amino acids: CASSLPLGQGGTGELFF. The CDR3, as DNA: TGTGCCAGCAGCTTACCACTGGGGCAGGGCGGCACCGGGGAGCTGTTTTTT. J is TRBJ2-2 and V is TRBV7-9, with D tentatively TRBD1 (5 bases). This CDR3 has 17 amino acids. Per the germline V gene, CDR1 is SEHNR and CDR2 is FQNEAQ (reference sequence). Trimming removed 2 bases from V and 4 bases from J, with 17 bases in between.